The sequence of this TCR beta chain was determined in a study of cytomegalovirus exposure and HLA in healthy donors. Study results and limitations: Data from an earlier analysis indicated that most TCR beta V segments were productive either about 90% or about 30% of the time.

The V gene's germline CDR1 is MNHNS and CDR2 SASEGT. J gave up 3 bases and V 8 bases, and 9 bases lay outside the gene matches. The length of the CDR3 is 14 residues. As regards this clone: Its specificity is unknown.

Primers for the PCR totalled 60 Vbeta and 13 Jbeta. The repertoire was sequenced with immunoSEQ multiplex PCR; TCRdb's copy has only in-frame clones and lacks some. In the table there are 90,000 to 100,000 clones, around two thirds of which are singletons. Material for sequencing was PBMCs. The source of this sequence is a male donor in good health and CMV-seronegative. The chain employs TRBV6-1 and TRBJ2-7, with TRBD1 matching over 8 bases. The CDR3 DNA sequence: TGTGCCAGCCGGTTGCAGGGGGCTTTCTACGAGCAGTACTTC. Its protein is CASRLQGAFYEQYF.